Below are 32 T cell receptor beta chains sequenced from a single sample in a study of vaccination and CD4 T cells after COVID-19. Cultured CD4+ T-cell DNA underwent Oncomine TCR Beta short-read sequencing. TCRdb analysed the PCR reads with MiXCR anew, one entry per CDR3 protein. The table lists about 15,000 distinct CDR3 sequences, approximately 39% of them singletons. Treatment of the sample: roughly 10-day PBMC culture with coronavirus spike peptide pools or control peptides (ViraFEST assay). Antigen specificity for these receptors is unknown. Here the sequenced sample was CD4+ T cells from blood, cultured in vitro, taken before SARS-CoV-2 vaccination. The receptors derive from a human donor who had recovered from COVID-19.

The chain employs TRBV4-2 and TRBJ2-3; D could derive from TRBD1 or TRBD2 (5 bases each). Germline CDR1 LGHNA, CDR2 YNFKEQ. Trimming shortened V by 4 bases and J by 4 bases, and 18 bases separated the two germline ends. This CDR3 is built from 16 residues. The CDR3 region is CASSPLDLVGADTQYF. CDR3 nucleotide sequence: TGTGCCAGCAGCCCCCTAGACTTGGTGGGGGCAGATACGCAGTATTTT.

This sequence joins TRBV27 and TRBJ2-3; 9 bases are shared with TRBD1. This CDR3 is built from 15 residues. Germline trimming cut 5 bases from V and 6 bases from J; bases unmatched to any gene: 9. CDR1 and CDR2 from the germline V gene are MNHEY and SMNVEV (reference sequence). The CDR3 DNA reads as TGTGCCAGCAGTGGGGGGACAGGGCCGGGGGATACGCAGTATTTT. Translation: CASSGGTGPGDTQYF.

The CDR3 nucleotides are TGTGCCAGCAGTTACACCCCGGACGGGAACACTGAAGCTTTCTTT. Protein product: CASSYTPDGNTEAFF. V and J are TRBV6-5 and TRBJ1-1; no clear D gene. Per the germline V gene, CDR1 is MNHEY and CDR2 is SVGAGI. The V and J ends lost 2 bases and 1 base respectively, with 11 bases between them. This CDR3 comprises 15 residues.

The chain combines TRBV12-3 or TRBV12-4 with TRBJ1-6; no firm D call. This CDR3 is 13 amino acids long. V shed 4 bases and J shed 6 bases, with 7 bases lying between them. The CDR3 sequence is CASSWTANSPLHF. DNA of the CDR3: TGTGCCAGCAGTTGGACTGCTAATTCACCCCTCCACTTT.

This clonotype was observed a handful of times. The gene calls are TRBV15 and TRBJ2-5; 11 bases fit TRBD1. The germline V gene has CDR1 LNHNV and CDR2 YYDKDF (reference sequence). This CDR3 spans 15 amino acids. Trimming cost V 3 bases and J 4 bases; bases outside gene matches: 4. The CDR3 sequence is CATSRGDRGSETQYF. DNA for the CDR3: TGTGCCACCAGCAGGGGGGACAGGGGGTCAGAGACCCAGTACTTC.

The CDR3 nucleotides read TGTGCCAGCAGTTTAGAAGGGGGGTTAGTCGATGGCTACACCTTC. Residues: CASSLEGGLVDGYTF. The chain couples TRBV12-3 or TRBV12-4 to TRBJ1-2, with a weak D call TRBD1 (6 bases). The CDR3 length is 15 residues. Trimming removed 1 base at V and 6 bases at J, with 15 bases between.

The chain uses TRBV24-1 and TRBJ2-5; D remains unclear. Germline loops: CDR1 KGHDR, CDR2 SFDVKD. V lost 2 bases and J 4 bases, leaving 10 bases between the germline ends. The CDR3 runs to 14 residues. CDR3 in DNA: TGTGCCACCAGTGATTCAGGAGTCAGAGAGACCCAGTACTTC. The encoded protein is CATSDSGVRETQYF.

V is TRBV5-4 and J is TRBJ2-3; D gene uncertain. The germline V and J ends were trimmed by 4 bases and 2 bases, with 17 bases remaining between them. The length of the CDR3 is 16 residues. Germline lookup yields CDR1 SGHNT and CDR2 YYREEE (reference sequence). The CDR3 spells CASSPKSNFNTDTQYF. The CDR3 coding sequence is TGTGCCAGCAGCCCCAAGTCGAATTTTAACACAGATACGCAGTATTTT. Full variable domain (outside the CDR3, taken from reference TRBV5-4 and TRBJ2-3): ETGVTQSPTHLIKTRGQQVTLRCSSQSGHNTVSWYQQALGQGPQFIFQYYREEENGRGNFPPRFSGLQFPNYSSELNVNALELDDSALYLCASSPKSNFNTDTQYFGPGTRLTVL.

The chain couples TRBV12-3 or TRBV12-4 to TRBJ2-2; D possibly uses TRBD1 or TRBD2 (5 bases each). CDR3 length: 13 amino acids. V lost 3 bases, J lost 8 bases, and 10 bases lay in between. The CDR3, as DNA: TGTGCCAGCAGTTTTGGGGGTCCGGGGGAGCTGTTTTTT. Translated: CASSFGGPGELFF.

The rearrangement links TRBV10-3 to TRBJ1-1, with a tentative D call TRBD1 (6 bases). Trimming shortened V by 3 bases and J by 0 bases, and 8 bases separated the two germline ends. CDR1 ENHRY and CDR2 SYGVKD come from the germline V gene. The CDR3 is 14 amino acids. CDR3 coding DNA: TGTGCCATCAGTGACAGGGGTATGAACACTGAAGCTTTCTTT. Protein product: CAISDRGMNTEAFF.

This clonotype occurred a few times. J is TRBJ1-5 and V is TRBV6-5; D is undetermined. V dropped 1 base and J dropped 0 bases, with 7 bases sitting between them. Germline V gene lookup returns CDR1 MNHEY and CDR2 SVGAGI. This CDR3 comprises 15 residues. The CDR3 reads CASSYYQASNQPQHF. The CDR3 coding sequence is TGTGCCAGCAGTTACTACCAGGCTAGCAATCAGCCCCAGCATTTT.

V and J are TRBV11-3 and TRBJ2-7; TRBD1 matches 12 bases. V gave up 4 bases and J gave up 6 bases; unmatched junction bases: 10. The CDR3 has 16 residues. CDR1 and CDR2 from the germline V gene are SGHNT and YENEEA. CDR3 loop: CASSSSGTGGSSEQYF. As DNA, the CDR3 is TGTGCCAGCAGCTCTTCCGGGACAGGGGGCTCGAGCGAGCAGTACTTC. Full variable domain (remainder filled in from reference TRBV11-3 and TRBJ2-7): EAGVVQSPRYKIIEKKQPVAFWCNPISGHNTLYWYLQNLGQGPELLIRYENEEAVDDSQLPKDRFSAERLKGVDSTLKIQPAELGDSAVYLCASSSSGTGGSSEQYFGPGTRLTVT.

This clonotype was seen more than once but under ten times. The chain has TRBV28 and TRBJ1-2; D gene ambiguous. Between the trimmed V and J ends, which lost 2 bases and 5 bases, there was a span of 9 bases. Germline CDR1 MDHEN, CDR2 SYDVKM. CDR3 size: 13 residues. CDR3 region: CASSLLTRYGYTF. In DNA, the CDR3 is TGTGCCAGCAGTTTACTTACGAGATATGGCTACACCTTC.

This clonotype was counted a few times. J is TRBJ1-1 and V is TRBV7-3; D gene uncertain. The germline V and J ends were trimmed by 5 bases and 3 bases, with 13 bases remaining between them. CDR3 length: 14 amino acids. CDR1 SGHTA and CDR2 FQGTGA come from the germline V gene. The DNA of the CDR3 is TGTGCCAGCAGCCGAAACGCTCGGGACACTGAAGCTTTCTTT. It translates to CASSRNARDTEAFF. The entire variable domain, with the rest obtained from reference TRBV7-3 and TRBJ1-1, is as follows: GAGVSQTPSNKVTEKGKYVELRCDPISGHTALYWYRQSLGQGPEFLIYFQGTGAADDSGLPNDRFFAVRPEGSVSTLKIQRTERGDSAVYLCASSRNARDTEAFFGQGTRLTVV.

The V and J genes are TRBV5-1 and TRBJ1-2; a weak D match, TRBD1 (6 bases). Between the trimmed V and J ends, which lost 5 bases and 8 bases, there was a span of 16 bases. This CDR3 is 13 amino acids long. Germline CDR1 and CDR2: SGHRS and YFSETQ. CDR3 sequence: CASRLQGAVGYTF. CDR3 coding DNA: TGCGCCAGCAGGTTACAGGGCGCGGTCGGCTACACCTTC.

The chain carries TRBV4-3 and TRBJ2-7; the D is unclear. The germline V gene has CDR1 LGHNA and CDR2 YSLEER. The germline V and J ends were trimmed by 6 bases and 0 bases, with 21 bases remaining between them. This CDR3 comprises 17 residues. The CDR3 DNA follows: TGCGCCAGCAGTCCGAGGACGGTCCCGGGCTACTCCTACGAGCAGTACTTC. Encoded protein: CASSPRTVPGYSYEQYF.

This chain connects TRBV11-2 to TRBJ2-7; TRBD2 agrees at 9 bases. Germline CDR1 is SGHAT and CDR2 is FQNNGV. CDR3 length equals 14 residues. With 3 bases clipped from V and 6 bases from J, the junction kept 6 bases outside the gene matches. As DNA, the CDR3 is TGTGCCAGCAGCTTTAGCGGGAGATCGCCCGAGCAGTACTTC. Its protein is CASSFSGRSPEQYF.

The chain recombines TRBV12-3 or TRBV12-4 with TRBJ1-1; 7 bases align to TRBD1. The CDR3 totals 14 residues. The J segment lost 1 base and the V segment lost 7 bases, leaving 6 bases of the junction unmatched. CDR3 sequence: CASNTGTENTEAFF. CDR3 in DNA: TGTGCCAGCAACACAGGGACAGAGAACACTGAAGCTTTCTTT.

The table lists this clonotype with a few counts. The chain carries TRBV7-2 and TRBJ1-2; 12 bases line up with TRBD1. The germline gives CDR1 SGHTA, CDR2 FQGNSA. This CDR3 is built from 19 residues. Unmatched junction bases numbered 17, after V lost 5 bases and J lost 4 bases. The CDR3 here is CASSPPGQGAFGGSYGYTF. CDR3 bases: TGTGCCAGCAGCCCACCGGGACAGGGGGCGTTTGGAGGGTCCTATGGCTACACCTTC.

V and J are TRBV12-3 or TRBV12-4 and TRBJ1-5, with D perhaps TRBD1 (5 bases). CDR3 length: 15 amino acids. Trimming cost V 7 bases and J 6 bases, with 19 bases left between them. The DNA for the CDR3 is TGTGCCAGCACCTTGGACACGGGCATTAGTCAGCCCCAGCATTTT. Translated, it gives CASTLDTGISQPQHF.

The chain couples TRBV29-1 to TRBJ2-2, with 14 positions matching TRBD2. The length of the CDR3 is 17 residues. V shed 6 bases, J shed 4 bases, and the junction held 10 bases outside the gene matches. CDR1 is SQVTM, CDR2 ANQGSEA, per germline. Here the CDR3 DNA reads TGCAGCGTCGCGGGACTAGCGGGAGTAGGGCGCACCGGGGAGCTGTTTTTT. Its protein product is CSVAGLAGVGRTGELFF.

The CDR3 region is CASQTGTGYPGELFF. For the CDR3, the DNA is TGTGCCAGCCAAACCGGGACAGGGTATCCCGGGGAGCTGTTTTTT. This chain links TRBV6-1 with TRBJ2-2; 9 bases are a match to TRBD1. Germline assignment: CDR1 MNHNS and CDR2 SASEGT. V lost 8 bases, J lost 6 bases, and 10 bases stayed unmatched. This CDR3 has 15 amino acids.

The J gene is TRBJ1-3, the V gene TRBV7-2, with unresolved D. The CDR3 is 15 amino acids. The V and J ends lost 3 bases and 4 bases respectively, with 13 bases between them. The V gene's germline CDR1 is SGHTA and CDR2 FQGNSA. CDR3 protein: CASSFPVAAGNTIYF. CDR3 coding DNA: TGTGCCAGCAGCTTCCCGGTGGCAGCAGGAAACACCATATATTTT.

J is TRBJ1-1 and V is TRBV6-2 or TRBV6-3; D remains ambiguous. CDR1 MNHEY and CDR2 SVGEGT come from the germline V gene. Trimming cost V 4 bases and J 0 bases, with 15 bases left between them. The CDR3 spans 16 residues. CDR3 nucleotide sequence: TGTGCCAGCAGTTCCGCCCTCGCCAGGTTGAACACTGAAGCTTTCTTT. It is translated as CASSSALARLNTEAFF.

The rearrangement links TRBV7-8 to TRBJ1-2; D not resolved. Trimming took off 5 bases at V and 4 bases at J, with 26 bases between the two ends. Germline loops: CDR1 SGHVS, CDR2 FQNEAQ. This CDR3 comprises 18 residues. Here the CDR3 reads CASSVIRAPRGRGYGYTF. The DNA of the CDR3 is TGTGCCAGCAGCGTTATTCGGGCCCCGCGAGGGAGAGGCTATGGCTACACCTTC.

Written as DNA, the CDR3 is TGTGCCAGTAGTCCCCCTGGGCAGAATTCACCCCTCCACTTT. Translated, it gives CASSPPGQNSPLHF. This chain links TRBV19 with TRBJ1-6, with D uncertain. The CDR3 sequence is 14 residues long. Between the trimmed V and J ends, which lost 5 bases and 7 bases, there was a span of 12 bases. Germline assignment: CDR1 LNHDA and CDR2 SQIVND (reference sequence).

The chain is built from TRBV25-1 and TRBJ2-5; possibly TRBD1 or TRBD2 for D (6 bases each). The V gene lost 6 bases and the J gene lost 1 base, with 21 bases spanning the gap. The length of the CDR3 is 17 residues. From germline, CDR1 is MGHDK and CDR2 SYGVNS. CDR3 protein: CASSQPTGGVLQETQYF. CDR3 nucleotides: TGTGCCAGCAGCCAACCGACCGGGGGCGTCCTCCAAGAGACCCAGTACTTC.

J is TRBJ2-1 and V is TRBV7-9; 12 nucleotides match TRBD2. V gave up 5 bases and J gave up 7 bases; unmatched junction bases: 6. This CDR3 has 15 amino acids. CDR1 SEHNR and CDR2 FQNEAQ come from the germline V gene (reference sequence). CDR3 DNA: TGTGCCAGCAGCGAGGCACTAGCGGGGGGTAATGAGCAGTTCTTC. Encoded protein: CASSEALAGGNEQFF.

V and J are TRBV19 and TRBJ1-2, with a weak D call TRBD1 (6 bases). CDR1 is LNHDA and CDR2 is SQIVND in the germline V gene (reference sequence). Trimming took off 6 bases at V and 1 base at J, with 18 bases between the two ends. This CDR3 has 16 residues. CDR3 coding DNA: TGTGCCAGTAGAGGCGAACAGGGCGTTATTAACTATGGCTACACCTTC. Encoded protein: CASRGEQGVINYGYTF. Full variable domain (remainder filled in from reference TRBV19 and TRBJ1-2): DGGITQSPKYLFRKEGQNVTLSCEQNLNHDAMYWYRQDPGQGLRLIYYSQIVNDFQKGDIAEGYSVSREKKESFPLTVTSAQKNPTAFYLCASRGEQGVINYGYTFGSGTRLTVV.

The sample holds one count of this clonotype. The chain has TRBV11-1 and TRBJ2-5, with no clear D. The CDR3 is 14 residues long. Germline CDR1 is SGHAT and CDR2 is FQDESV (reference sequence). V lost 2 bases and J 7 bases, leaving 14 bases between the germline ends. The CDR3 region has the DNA TGTGCCAGCAGCTTAAACCTCGAATACGGGACCCAGTACTTC. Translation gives CASSLNLEYGTQYF.

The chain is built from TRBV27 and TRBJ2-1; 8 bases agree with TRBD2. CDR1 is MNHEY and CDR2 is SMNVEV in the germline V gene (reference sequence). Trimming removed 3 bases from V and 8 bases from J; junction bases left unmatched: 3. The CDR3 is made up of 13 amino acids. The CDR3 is CASSLGTRYEQFF. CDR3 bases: TGTGCCAGCAGTTTGGGGACTAGATATGAGCAGTTCTTC.

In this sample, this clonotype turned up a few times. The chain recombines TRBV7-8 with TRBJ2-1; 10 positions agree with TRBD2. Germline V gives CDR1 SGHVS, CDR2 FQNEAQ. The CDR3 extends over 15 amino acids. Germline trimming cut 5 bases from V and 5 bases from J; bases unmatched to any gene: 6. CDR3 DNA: TGTGCCAGCAGCCAAATAGCGGGAGGCCACAATGAGCAGTTCTTC. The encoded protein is CASSQIAGGHNEQFF.